This T cell receptor beta chain was retrieved from a study of regulatory T cells in long-lasting Graves disease. The sample's time point: newly diagnosed GD, antithyroid drugs for less than 3 months. TCR sequences were obtained from RNA taken from PBMCs. Arm-PCR of CDR3 regions and iRepertoire HTBI primers were used to build TCR beta libraries. One entry per CDR3 protein, called by TCRdb with MiXCR from the multiplex PCR reads. The sample includes 400,000 to 500,000 distinct CDR3 sequences, over 15% of them seen just once. This CDR3 spans 14 amino acids. The J segment lost 2 bases and the V segment lost 3 bases, leaving 3 bases of the junction unmatched. Germline CDR1 and CDR2: MDHEN and SYDVKM. A few counts support this clonotype. The same data also went into a second study, on T cells in Graves' hyperthyroidism and ophthalmopathy.

This TCR derives from a woman aged 18-29 years with Graves disease. The sample in question was peripheral blood mononuclear cells (PBMCs), obtained at new diagnosis, from a patient treated with antithyroid drugs. This chain connects TRBV28 to TRBJ2-5, with 7 bases matching TRBD1. The CDR3 DNA sequence: TGTGCCAGCAGTTTCATCAGGGGGCAAGAGACCCAGTACTTC. It encodes CASSFIRGQETQYF.